These 13 T cell receptor beta chains came from one sample sequenced in a study of regulatory T cells in long-lasting Graves disease. The time point denotes: newly diagnosed GD, antithyroid drugs for less than 3 months. Following extraction of RNA from PBMCs, that RNA was used to make the TCR library. According to the study, TCR beta libraries were built with iRepertoire HTBI primers and CDR3-region Arm-PCR. TCRdb re-analysed the multiplex PCR reads in MiXCR, keeping a single row per CDR3 protein. The table has 400,000 to 500,000 distinct CDR3 sequences, 15% seen once. This sample also appeared in a second study, on T cells in Graves' hyperthyroidism and ophthalmopathy.

The sequenced sample was peripheral blood mononuclear cells (PBMCs), obtained at new diagnosis, from a patient treated with antithyroid drugs. All receptors come from a woman younger than 45 with Graves disease.

The chain is built from TRBV7-2 and TRBJ1-3; D is ambiguous. Trimming left V 2 bases short and J 0 bases short, with 14 bases between. The CDR3 is 17 residues long. Germline CDR1 SGHTA, CDR2 FQGNSA. Written as DNA, the CDR3 is TGTGCCAGCAGCTTACGGGTTACCACCAACTCTGGAAACACCATATATTTT. Residues: CASSLRVTTNSGNTIYF.

This clonotype occurred many times. V is TRBV30 and J is TRBJ2-3; 8 nucleotides match TRBD1. The V segment lost 1 base and the J segment 0 bases; nucleotides outside the gene matches: 3. The CDR3 contains 15 residues. Germline CDR1 reads GTSNPN; CDR2 reads SVGIG (reference sequence). The CDR3, as DNA: TGTGCCTGGAGTGCGGGGACAGGTAGCACAGATACGCAGTATTTT. Protein sequence: CAWSAGTGSTDTQYF.

The table lists this clonotype with many counts. The junction and the germline gene differ at one end; a read error may be behind it. The chain joins TRBV30 to TRBJ1-1; D might be TRBD1 (6 bases). The CDR3 extends over 12 amino acids. The germline CDR1 and CDR2 sequences are GTSNPN and SVGIG (reference sequence). The CDR3 DNA reads as TGTGCCCGGAGACCAGGGGCTCAAGAAGCTTTCTTT. It is translated as CARRPGAQEAFF.

This chain connects TRBV20-1 to TRBJ2-7; 11 bases map to TRBD1. The CDR3 has 14 residues. Germline V gene lookup returns CDR1 DFQATT and CDR2 SNEGSKA (reference sequence). V was clipped by 2 bases and J by 3 bases; unmatched bases: 3. Written as DNA, the CDR3 is TGCAGTGCTAGATCCGGGACAGGGGGCTACGAGCAGTACTTC. This translates into CSARSGTGGYEQYF.

This clonotype was detected a few times. V gene TRBV6-2 or TRBV6-3 combines with J gene TRBJ2-5; D remains unclear. The germline V gene has CDR1 MNHEY and CDR2 SVGEGT. The V end was cut by 6 bases, the J end by 1 base, with 15 bases between. The CDR3 has 15 residues. The CDR3, as DNA: TGTGCCAGCAGAGTGGGGTACTGGGGCCAAGAGACCCAGTACTTC. It codes for CASRVGYWGQETQYF.

This clonotype has only a few counts. Given a much more abundant clone one base away, this may be a read error. This is likely a read error, given that the CDR3 carries no conserved phenylalanine or tryptophan at its end. The rearrangement uses TRBV20-1 and TRBJ2-3, with 8 bases identical to TRBD2. Germline loops: CDR1 DFQATT, CDR2 SNEGSKA (reference sequence). Trimming took 3 bases from V and 3 from J; bases not matched to a gene: 11. The CDR3 totals 16 residues. The CDR3 DNA reads TGCAGTGCTAGGGCCTATAGCGGGAAGATTACAGATACGCAGTATTCT. Translated, it gives CSARAYSGKITDTQYS.

The V call is TRBV20-1, the J call TRBJ1-1; 7 bases map to TRBD1. CDR1 DFQATT and CDR2 SNEGSKA come from the germline V gene (reference sequence). The CDR3 consists of 16 residues. J lost 4 bases, V lost 3 bases, and 14 bases had no gene match. DNA of the CDR3: TGCAGTGCTAGCGCTCCCCGGGACAGATCGACCACTGAAGCTTTCTTT. It yields the protein CSASAPRDRSTTEAFF.

This clonotype was picked up many times. The chain uses TRBV3-1 and TRBJ2-3; 9 bases match TRBD1. Trimming cost V 4 bases and J 5 bases; bases outside gene matches: 13. The CDR3 is 17 amino acids. Germline CDR1 LGHDT, CDR2 YNNKEL (reference sequence). The CDR3 nucleotides read TGTGCCAGCAGCCCTCGGGGAACAGGGGGCTCGGGAGATACGCAGTATTTT. It codes for CASSPRGTGGSGDTQYF.

This clonotype was detected many times. The chain uses TRBV28 and TRBJ2-7; D gene ambiguous. The CDR3 consists of 11 residues. Between the trimmed V and J ends, which lost 5 bases and 3 bases, there was a span of 5 bases. CDR1 and CDR2 (germline): MDHEN, SYDVKM. The CDR3 DNA is TGTGCCAGCAGTACCCACTACGAGCAGTACTTC. This sequence encodes CASSTHYEQYF.

The rearrangement uses TRBV19 and TRBJ1-3; maybe TRBD1 (6 bases). Trimming left V 4 bases short and J 2 bases short, with 6 bases between. Germline values: CDR1 LNHDA, CDR2 SQIVND (reference sequence). This CDR3 comprises 13 residues. CDR3 sequence (DNA): TGTGCCAGTAGTACAGGGGCTGGAAACACCATATATTTT. Translated: CASSTGAGNTIYF.

The chain carries TRBV10-3 and TRBJ2-7; weak D call: TRBD2 (7 bases). Germline CDR1 ENHRY, CDR2 SYGVKD. The length of the CDR3 is 16 residues. The germline V and J ends were trimmed by 2 bases and 0 bases, with 14 bases remaining between them. The CDR3: CAISEVLGGGSYEQYF. CDR3 in DNA: TGTGCCATCAGTGAGGTTTTAGGGGGGGGCTCCTACGAGCAGTACTTC.

This chain connects TRBV29-1 to TRBJ2-1; D not certain. Per germline, CDR1 SQVTM and CDR2 ANQGSEA. The V end lost 4 bases, the J end lost 7 bases, and 2 bases lay between the germline ends. The CDR3 is 9 residues long. The CDR3 DNA sequence: TGCAGCGTTGCAAATGAGCAGTTCTTC. Amino acid sequence: CSVANEQFF.

The sample holds a few counts of this clonotype. The rearrangement joins TRBV25-1 to TRBJ1-5; possibly TRBD1 for D (6 bases). V gave up 10 bases and J gave up 1 base, with 11 bases separating them. Germline CDR1 MGHDK, CDR2 SYGVNS. The CDR3 has 13 amino acids. The DNA of the CDR3 is TGTGCCACCCTCGACAGGAGCAATCAGCCCCAGCATTTT. It is translated as CATLDRSNQPQHF.